These 27 T cell receptor beta chains share one sample of origin, sequenced in a study of vaccination effects on CD4 cells after COVID-19. ViraFEST assay sequencing came after antigen-specific CD4+ T cells were expanded with viral peptide pools. Subsequent to 10 days of culture, CD4+ T cells were isolated. The healthy vaccine recipients, who had no prior SARS-CoV-2 infection, showed negative nucleocapsid antibodies. Their target antigens are unknown. Sequenced by immunoSEQ multiplex PCR; TCRdb stores in-frame clones only, minus some. The sample yields 67,000 or so clones, about 65% seen once. The source material was CD4+ T cells from PBMCs cultured with HCoV-OC43 spike peptides, sampled before COVID-19 vaccination. Described subset: HCoV-OC43 spike overlapping peptide pool stimulation. These receptors were obtained from a human donor who received a COVID-19 vaccine.

The rearrangement uses TRBV5-4 and TRBJ2-5, with D hard to call. Germline CDR1 reads SGHNT; CDR2 reads YYREEE (reference sequence). The CDR3 covers 14 residues. Trimming removed 3 bases from V and 1 base from J, with 10 bases in between. As DNA, the CDR3 is TGTGCCAGCAGCTCGAACAGCCTCCAAGAGACCCAGTACTTC. Encoded protein: CASSSNSLQETQYF.

The chain combines TRBV7-2 with TRBJ2-4, with D tentatively TRBD2 (5 bases). The CDR3 loop spans 14 amino acids. The V gene lost 5 bases and the J gene lost 3 bases, with 11 bases spanning the gap. Germline assignment: CDR1 SGHTA and CDR2 FQGNSA. The CDR3 bases are TGTGCCAGCAGCCCTCGGGGTGGCAAAAACATTCAGTACTTC. It codes for CASSPRGGKNIQYF.

The genes are TRBV18 and TRBJ2-4; D might be TRBD2 (7 bases). Trimming shortened V by 6 bases and J by 8 bases, and 14 bases separated the two germline ends. CDR3 length: 13 residues. The germline V gene encodes CDR1 KGHSH and CDR2 LQKENI. CDR3 coding DNA: TGTGCCAGCTCCCTGGGGGGGCCGGACATTCAGTACTTC. It yields the protein CASSLGGPDIQYF. Variable domain in full (rest from reference TRBV18 and TRBJ2-4): NAGVMQNPRHLVRRRGQEARLRCSPMKGHSHVYWYRQLPEEGLKFMVYLQKENIIDESGMPKERFSAEFPKEGPSILRIQQVVRGDSAAYFCASSLGGPDIQYFGAGTRLSVL.

The J gene is TRBJ2-3, the V gene TRBV29-1; 7 bases are shared with TRBD1. The CDR3 covers 13 residues. Germline CDR1 and CDR2: SQVTM and ANQGSEA. V lost 7 bases to trimming and J lost 4 bases; unmatched junction nucleotides: 8. CDR3 DNA: TGCAGCGCCGAAGGGCAGGGGGCAGATACGCAGTATTTT. It is translated as CSAEGQGADTQYF.

This chain uses TRBV7-2 with TRBJ1-1, with D unclear. The CDR3 contains 14 residues. The germline V and J ends were trimmed by 1 base and 0 bases, with 6 bases remaining between them. In germline, CDR1 is SGHTA, CDR2 FQGNSA. Written as DNA, the CDR3 is TGTGCCAGCAGCTTAGTCCCGGTGAACACTGAAGCTTTCTTT. Encoded protein: CASSLVPVNTEAFF.

J is TRBJ1-1 and V is TRBV6-1; 10 bases line up with TRBD1. CDR1 is MNHNS, CDR2 SASEGT, per germline. The CDR3 totals 13 residues. Unmatched junction bases numbered 3, after V lost 2 bases and J lost 9 bases. CDR3 amino acids: CASSELDRGKAFF. Here the CDR3 DNA reads TGTGCCAGCAGTGAACTGGACAGGGGGAAAGCTTTCTTT.

The chain carries TRBV29-1 and TRBJ1-3; TRBD1 matches 7 bases. The CDR3 runs 16 residues. The germline gives CDR1 SQVTM, CDR2 ANQGSEA. The J segment lost 1 base and the V segment lost 6 bases, leaving 12 bases of the junction unmatched. The CDR3 region is CSVSGDSRASGNTIYF. DNA for the CDR3: TGCAGCGTCTCCGGGGACAGCCGGGCGTCTGGAAACACCATATATTTT. The full variable domain, in which reference TRBV29-1 and TRBJ1-3 provide the parts outside the CDR3, is SAVISQKPSRDICQRGTSLTIQCQVDSQVTMMFWYRQQPGQSLTLIATANQGSEATYESGFVIDKFPISRPNLTFSTLTVSNMSPEDSSIYLCSVSGDSRASGNTIYFGEGSWLTVV.

The chain joins TRBV30 to TRBJ2-5, with a weak D call TRBD2 (6 bases). The ends were cut back, 0 bases at V and 2 bases at J, with 16 bases in the middle. The CDR3 loop spans 16 amino acids. From germline, CDR1 is GTSNPN and CDR2 SVGIG (reference sequence). CDR3 sequence reads: CAWSVGGAQVQETQYF. DNA for the CDR3: TGTGCCTGGAGTGTCGGAGGGGCGCAAGTGCAAGAGACCCAGTACTTC.

This clone has only one observation. The chain employs TRBV9 and TRBJ1-6, with 9 bases lining up with TRBD1. Losses at the gene ends were 7 bases for V and 6 bases for J; bases not matched to a gene: 8. The CDR3 extends over 15 amino acids. Germline V lookup: CDR1 SGDLS, CDR2 YYNGEE. The CDR3 protein is CASAPGDRANSPLHF. The CDR3, as DNA: TGTGCCAGCGCGCCGGGGGACAGGGCTAATTCACCCCTCCACTTT.

V is TRBV6-5 and J is TRBJ1-6, with D perhaps matching TRBD1 (6 bases). The V and J ends lost 0 bases and 8 bases respectively, with 11 bases between them. Germline-derived CDR1 and CDR2 are MNHEY and SVGAGI. The CDR3 is made up of 15 amino acids. The CDR3 protein is CASSYSIQGDSPLHF. CDR3 coding DNA: TGTGCCAGCAGTTACTCGATACAGGGAGATTCACCCCTCCACTTT.

This clone was seen a few times. This chain connects TRBV7-9 to TRBJ1-2, with unresolved D. V gave up 1 base and J gave up 2 bases, with 5 bases separating them. CDR3 size: 13 residues. The germline gives CDR1 SEHNR, CDR2 FQNEAQ (reference sequence). CDR3 residues: CASSLEQNYGYTF. The CDR3, as DNA: TGTGCCAGCAGCTTAGAACAGAACTATGGCTACACCTTC.

This clone was recorded only once. CDR3 nucleotides: TGTGCCAGCAGCTTAGCGACAGGGGGAGGTGGCACCGGGGAGCTGTTTTTT. It yields the protein CASSLATGGGGTGELFF. This chain uses TRBV7-8 with TRBJ2-2; 9 bases are a match to TRBD1. In germline, CDR1 is SGHVS, CDR2 FQNEAQ. The trim removed 0 bases at V and 4 bases at J, leaving 6 bases unmatched. The CDR3 is made up of 17 amino acids.

The chain is built from TRBV10-1 and TRBJ2-5; 10 bases are a match to TRBD1. The CDR3 covers 16 residues. V was pared by 3 bases and J by 0 bases, with 4 bases of the junction left unmatched. Germline V gives CDR1 WNHNN, CDR2 SYGVQD (reference sequence). The CDR3 region is CASSDWDRGYQETQYF. The CDR3, as DNA: TGCGCCAGCAGTGATTGGGACAGGGGATACCAAGAGACCCAGTACTTC.

The gene calls are TRBV6-5 and TRBJ2-5; either TRBD1 or TRBD2 may supply D (6 bases each). The V and J ends lost 6 bases and 4 bases respectively, with 18 bases between them. CDR1 is MNHEY, CDR2 SVGAGI, per germline. This CDR3 contains 15 residues. CDR3: CASRGLGGRGETQYF. CDR3 sequence (DNA): TGTGCCAGCAGGGGGTTAGGGGGGCGCGGAGAGACCCAGTACTTC.

The CDR3 is CASSYSPLRGNTIYF. CDR3 DNA: TGTGCCAGCAGTTACTCCCCGCTCCGGGGAAACACCATATATTTT. The chain carries TRBV6-5 and TRBJ1-3; D not certain. Between the trimmed V and J ends, which lost 0 bases and 4 bases, there was a span of 10 bases. Germline CDR1 reads MNHEY; CDR2 reads SVGAGI. This CDR3 is 15 amino acids long.

Only a few counts were recorded for this clone. This rearrangement joins TRBV3-1 (or the pseudogene TRBV3-2) to TRBJ1-1; D might be TRBD1 (6 bases). CDR3 length: 13 residues. Germline V gene lookup returns CDR1 LGHDT and CDR2 YNNKEL (reference sequence). The ends were cut back, 5 bases at V and 4 bases at J, with 11 bases in the middle. CDR3 sequence reads: CASSEAGVTEAFF. In DNA form, the CDR3 reads TGTGCCAGCAGCGAGGCAGGGGTCACTGAAGCTTTCTTT.

This clone came up a few times. The gene calls are TRBV4-2 and TRBJ2-1, with 11 bases aligning to TRBD2. Germline trimming cut 3 bases from V and 5 bases from J; bases unmatched to any gene: 3. The germline CDR1 and CDR2 sequences are LGHNA and YNFKEQ. The CDR3 extends over 15 amino acids. The CDR3 bases are TGTGCCAGCAGCCAGATACTAGCGGGGGACAATGAGCAGTTCTTC. Translating gives CASSQILAGDNEQFF.

J is TRBJ2-2 and V is TRBV5-1; D not certain. The CDR3 length is 18 residues. Germline V gene sequence: CDR1 SGHRS, CDR2 YFSETQ. The V gene lost 2 bases and the J gene lost 1 base, with 18 bases spanning the gap. Here the CDR3 DNA reads TGCGCCAGCAGCTTCGGTGCTAGGCCGGGCCTGAACACCGGGGAGCTGTTTTTT. Translated, it gives CASSFGARPGLNTGELFF.

This chain links TRBV18 with TRBJ2-1; a weak D match, TRBD1 (5 bases). The V gene lost 2 bases and the J gene lost 0 bases, with 5 bases spanning the gap. The CDR3 totals 14 residues. The germline gives CDR1 KGHSH, CDR2 LQKENI. CDR3 in amino acids: CASSPDSSYNEQFF. The CDR3 DNA follows: TGTGCCAGCTCACCAGACAGCTCCTACAATGAGCAGTTCTTC.

V usage is TRBV7-3 and J usage is TRBJ1-2, with D hard to call. Trimming cost V 2 bases and J 7 bases, with 11 bases left between them. There are 13 residues in the CDR3. Looked up from germline, CDR1 is SGHTA and CDR2 is FQGTGA. As DNA, the CDR3 is TGTGCCAGCAGCTTAGAACGCTATTCTGGCTACACCTTC. As protein: CASSLERYSGYTF.

The chain has TRBV2 and TRBJ1-4; TRBD1 matches 7 bases. Germline V lookup: CDR1 SNHLY, CDR2 FYNNEI. The junction had 6 bases not matched to a gene; V was cut back by 8 bases and J by 3 bases. The CDR3 is 14 residues long. CDR3 loop: CASVQGGPNEKLFF. As DNA, the CDR3 is TGTGCCAGCGTCCAGGGGGGCCCTAATGAAAAACTGTTTTTT. Combining the CDR3 with reference TRBV2 and TRBJ1-4 gives the whole variable domain EPEVTQTPSHQVTQMGQEVILRCVPISNHLYFYWYRQILGQKVEFLVSFYNNEISEKSEIFDDQFSVERPDGSNFTLKIRSTKLEDSAMYFCASVQGGPNEKLFFGSGTQLSVL.

This rearrangement joins TRBV20-1 to TRBJ2-2, with 7 nucleotides matching TRBD1. Germline-derived CDR1 and CDR2 are DFQATT and SNEGSKA (reference sequence). V trimming: 3 bases; J trimming: 5 bases; junction bases outside the gene matches: 6. The length of the CDR3 is 14 residues. The CDR3: CSASKGGPTGELFF. The CDR3 DNA is TGCAGTGCTAGTAAAGGGGGCCCTACCGGGGAGCTGTTTTTT.

The V call is TRBV9, the J call TRBJ2-2; no firm D call. The CDR3 consists of 13 residues. V lost 3 bases and J lost 1, with 4 bases in between. Germline V gene data show CDR1 as SGDLS and CDR2 as YYNGEE. The CDR3 sequence is CASSAQNTGELFF. The CDR3 nucleotides read TGTGCCAGCAGCGCTCAGAACACCGGGGAGCTGTTTTTT.

V gene TRBV6-5 combines with J gene TRBJ2-7; D not resolved. V gave up 6 bases and J gave up 3 bases, with 18 bases separating them. CDR1 MNHEY and CDR2 SVGAGI come from the germline V gene. This CDR3 comprises 15 residues. The CDR3 region is CASSLTSGSLYEQYV. CDR3 nucleotide sequence: TGTGCCAGCAGCCTCACGTCGGGTTCTCTCTACGAGCAGTACGTC.

This clone was observed once. This sequence joins TRBV7-2 and TRBJ2-5; no reliable D call. This CDR3 spans 15 amino acids. Trimming removed 3 bases from V and 7 bases from J, with 18 bases in between. Germline V gene data show CDR1 as SGHTA and CDR2 as FQGNSA. For the CDR3, the DNA is TGTGCCAGCAGCTTCTATTCGGCGTCTGATGGGACCCAGTACTTC. It specifies CASSFYSASDGTQYF.

CDR3 in DNA: TGTGCCAGTTCGCCCGACTCAGGGTGGCAAGGGGCCAACGTCCTGACTTTC. Protein sequence: CASSPDSGWQGANVLTF. V is TRBV19 and J is TRBJ2-6, with D possibly matching TRBD1 (5 bases). The CDR3 runs 17 residues. Trimming stripped 8 bases from V and 4 bases from J, with 21 bases between. Germline V gene sequence: CDR1 LNHDA, CDR2 SQIVND (reference sequence).

This chain connects TRBV24-1 to TRBJ1-2; D not certain. Germline-derived CDR1 and CDR2 are KGHDR and SFDVKD. This CDR3 is built from 16 residues. V lost 4 bases, J lost 4 bases, and 18 bases lay in between. The CDR3 is CATSDVVGGAGYGYTF. The CDR3 bases are TGTGCCACCAGTGACGTGGTGGGTGGAGCAGGCTATGGCTACACCTTC.